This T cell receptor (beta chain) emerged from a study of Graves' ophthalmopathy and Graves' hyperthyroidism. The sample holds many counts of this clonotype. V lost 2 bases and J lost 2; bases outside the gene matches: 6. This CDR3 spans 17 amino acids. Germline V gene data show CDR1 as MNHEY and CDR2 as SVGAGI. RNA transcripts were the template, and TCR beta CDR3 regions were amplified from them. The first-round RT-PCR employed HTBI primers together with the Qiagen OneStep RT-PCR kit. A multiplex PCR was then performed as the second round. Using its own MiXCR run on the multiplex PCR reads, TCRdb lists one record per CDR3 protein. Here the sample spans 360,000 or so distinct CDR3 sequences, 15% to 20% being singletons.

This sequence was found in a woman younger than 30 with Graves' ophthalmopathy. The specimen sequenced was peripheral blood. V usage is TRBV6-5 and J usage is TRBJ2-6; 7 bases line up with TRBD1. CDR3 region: CASSYGGTVAGANVLTF. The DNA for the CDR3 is TGTGCCAGCAGTTACGGTGGGACAGTAGCTGGGGCCAACGTCCTGACTTTC.